This TCR beta chain came from a study of OX40 agonist ivuxolimab in advanced cancers. General study points: At 0.1 to 3.0 mg/kg, CD4+ and CD8+ blood T cells expanded clonally by week 6. Expanded peripheral T cells had an undetermined antigen specificity.

About this clone: What it binds is not known.

The data were produced by immunoSEQ multiplex PCR, yet TCRdb's version contains in-frame clones alone and is incomplete. The data contain about 69,000 clones, 75% to 90% of them singletons. The clonotype comes from an adult with an advanced solid tumor such as melanoma, head and neck, liver or kidney cancer. The sample consisted of CD4+ or CD8+ T cells sorted from blood, taken in a trial of the OX40 agonist ivuxolimab.

The CDR3 here is CASSQTSGSLYEQYF. CDR3 coding DNA: TGTGCCAGTAGTCAGACTAGCGGGAGCCTTTACGAGCAGTACTTC. The genes are TRBV19 and TRBJ2-7; 12 bases align to TRBD2. This CDR3 has 15 residues. CDR1 and CDR2 (germline): LNHDA, SQIVND (reference sequence). V gave up 5 bases and J gave up 4 bases; unmatched junction bases: 6.